The entry below gives a single TCR beta chain sequence along with its context. Antigen: not known. The sample comes from a study of T-cell memory formation after mild COVID-19. General study points: In pre-infection memory, a portion of responding clones appeared, which suggested that cross-reactive memory joined. Clonal second-wave expansions that peaked on day 37 had unconfirmed SARS-CoV-2 specificity.

TCRdb passed the 5' RACE reads through MiXCR, listing each CDR3 protein once. The sample yields about 410,000 distinct CDR3 sequences, 20% to 30% seen once. The CDR3 is 12 residues long. Looked up from germline, CDR1 is SQVTM and CDR2 is ANQGSEA. V lost 3 bases and J lost 8; bases outside the gene matches: 1. This chain connects TRBV29-1 to TRBJ2-1, with 10 bases identical to TRBD1. The receptor was derived from an adult woman who had mild COVID-19 (a few samples of this study predate the infection). Cell type and time point are not known. Sequencing used PBMCs or a T cell subset sorted from them (not recorded which). The CDR3 is CSVEDRGDEQFF. CDR3 in DNA: TGCAGCGTTGAGGACAGGGGGGATGAGCAGTTCTTC.